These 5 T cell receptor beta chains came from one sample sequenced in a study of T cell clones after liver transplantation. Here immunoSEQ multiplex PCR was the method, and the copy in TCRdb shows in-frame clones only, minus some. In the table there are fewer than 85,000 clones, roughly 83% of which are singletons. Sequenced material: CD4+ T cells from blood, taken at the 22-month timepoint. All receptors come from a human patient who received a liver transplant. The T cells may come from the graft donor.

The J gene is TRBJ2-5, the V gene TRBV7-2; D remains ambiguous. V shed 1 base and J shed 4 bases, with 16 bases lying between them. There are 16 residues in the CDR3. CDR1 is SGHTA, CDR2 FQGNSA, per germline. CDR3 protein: CASSLVGGRAGETQYF. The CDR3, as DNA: TGTGCCAGCAGCTTAGTGGGCGGTCGTGCCGGAGAGACCCAGTACTTC.

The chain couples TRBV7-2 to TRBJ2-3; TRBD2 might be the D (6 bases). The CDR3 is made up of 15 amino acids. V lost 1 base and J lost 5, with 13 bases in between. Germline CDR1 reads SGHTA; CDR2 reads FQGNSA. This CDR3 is CASSLEWGVVDTQYF. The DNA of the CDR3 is TGTGCCAGCAGCTTAGAATGGGGGGTAGTAGATACGCAGTATTTT.

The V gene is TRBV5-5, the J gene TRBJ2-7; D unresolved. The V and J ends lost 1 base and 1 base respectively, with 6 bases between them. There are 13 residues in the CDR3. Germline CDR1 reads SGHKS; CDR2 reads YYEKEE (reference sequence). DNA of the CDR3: TGTGCCAGCAGCTTGTTTCAGTCCTACGAGCAGTACTTC. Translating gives CASSLFQSYEQYF.

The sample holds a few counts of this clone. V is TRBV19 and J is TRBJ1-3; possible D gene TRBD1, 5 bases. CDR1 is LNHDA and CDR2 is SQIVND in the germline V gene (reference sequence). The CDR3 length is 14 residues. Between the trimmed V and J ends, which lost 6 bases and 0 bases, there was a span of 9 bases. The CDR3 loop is CASRGRGSGNTIYF. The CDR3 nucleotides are TGTGCCAGTAGGGGACGGGGCTCTGGAAACACCATATATTTT.

CDR3 DNA: TGTGCCAGCAGCTTAAGGTCGCAGGGGACCTACGAGCAGTACTTC. Encoded protein: CASSLRSQGTYEQYF. The chain couples TRBV7-2 to TRBJ2-7; D perhaps matches TRBD1 (6 bases). V lost 2 bases to trimming and J lost 2 bases, with 13 bases between them. CDR3 length: 15 residues. CDR1 is SGHTA, CDR2 FQGNSA, per germline.